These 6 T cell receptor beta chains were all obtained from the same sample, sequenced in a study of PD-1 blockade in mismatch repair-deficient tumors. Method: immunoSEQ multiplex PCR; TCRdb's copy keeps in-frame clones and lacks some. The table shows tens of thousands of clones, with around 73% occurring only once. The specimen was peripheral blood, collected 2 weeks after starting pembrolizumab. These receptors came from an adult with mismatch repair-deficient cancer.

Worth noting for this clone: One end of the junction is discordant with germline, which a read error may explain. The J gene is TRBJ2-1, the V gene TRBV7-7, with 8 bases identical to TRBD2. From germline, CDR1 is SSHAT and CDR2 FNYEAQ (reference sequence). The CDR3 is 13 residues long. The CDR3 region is CASSLDSGVSQFF. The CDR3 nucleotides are TGTGCTAGCAGCTTAGATAGCGGGGTTTCGCAGTTCTTC. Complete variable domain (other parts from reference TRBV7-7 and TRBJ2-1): GAGVSQSPRYKVTKRGQDVTLRCDPISSHATLYWYQQALGQGPEFLTYFNYEAQPDKSGLPSDRFSAERPEGSISTLTIQRTEQRDSAMYRCASSLDSGVSQFFGPGTRLTVL.

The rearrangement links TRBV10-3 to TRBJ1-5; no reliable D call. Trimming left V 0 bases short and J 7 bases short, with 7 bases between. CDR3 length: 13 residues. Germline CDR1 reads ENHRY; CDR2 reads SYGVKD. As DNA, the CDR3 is TGTGCCATCAGTGAGTCGACGGGACAGCCCCAGCATTTT. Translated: CAISESTGQPQHF.

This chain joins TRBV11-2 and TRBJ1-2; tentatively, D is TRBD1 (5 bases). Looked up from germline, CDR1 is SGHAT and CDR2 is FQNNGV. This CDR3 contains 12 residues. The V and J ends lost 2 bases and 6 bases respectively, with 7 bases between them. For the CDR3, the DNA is TGTGCCAGCAGCTTACTCAGGGATGGCTACACCTTC. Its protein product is CASSLLRDGYTF.

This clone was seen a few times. CDR3 bases: TGTGCCAGTAGTCTCCGACTAGCCCCAGAGACCCAGTACTTC. Its translation is CASSLRLAPETQYF. The gene calls are TRBV19 and TRBJ2-5, with TRBD2 matching 7 bases. With 5 bases clipped from V and 4 bases from J, the junction kept 7 bases outside the gene matches. Germline V lookup: CDR1 LNHDA, CDR2 SQIVND (reference sequence). There are 14 residues in the CDR3.

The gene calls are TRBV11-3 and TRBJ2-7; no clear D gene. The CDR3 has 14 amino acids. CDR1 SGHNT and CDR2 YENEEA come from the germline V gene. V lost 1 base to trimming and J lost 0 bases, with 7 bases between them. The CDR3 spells CASSLGGSSYEQYF. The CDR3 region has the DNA TGTGCCAGCAGCTTAGGCGGCAGCTCCTACGAGCAGTACTTC. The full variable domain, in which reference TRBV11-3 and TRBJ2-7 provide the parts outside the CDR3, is EAGVVQSPRYKIIEKKQPVAFWCNPISGHNTLYWYLQNLGQGPELLIRYENEEAVDDSQLPKDRFSAERLKGVDSTLKIQPAELGDSAVYLCASSLGGSSYEQYFGPGTRLTVT.

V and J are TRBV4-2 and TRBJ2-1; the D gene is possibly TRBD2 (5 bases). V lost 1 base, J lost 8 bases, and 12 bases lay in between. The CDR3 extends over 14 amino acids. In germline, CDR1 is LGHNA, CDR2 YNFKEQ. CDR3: CASSQVGGLDEQFF. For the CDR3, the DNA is TGTGCCAGCAGCCAAGTGGGCGGGCTCGATGAGCAGTTCTTC.